The 8 T cell receptor beta chains below were found in one sample sequenced in a study of blood T cell repertoires in COVID-19. The assay was immunoSEQ multiplex PCR, and TCRdb's table has in-frame clones only and misses some. Here the sample spans 70,000 to 80,000 clones, approximately 87% being singletons. The sample taken for sequencing was peripheral blood. These receptors were obtained from a man aged 80 or over in a cohort sampled during active COVID-19.

This clone came up a few times. This sequence joins TRBV7-8 and TRBJ2-1; 9 bases line up with TRBD1. The CDR3 sequence is 15 residues long. CDR1 SGHVS and CDR2 FQNEAQ come from the germline V gene. The J segment lost 2 bases and the V segment lost 5 bases, leaving 4 bases of the junction unmatched. This CDR3 reads CASSPDRGTYNEQFF. In DNA form, the CDR3 reads TGTGCCAGCAGCCCGGACAGGGGAACCTACAATGAGCAGTTCTTC. The full variable domain, completed using reference TRBV7-8 and TRBJ2-1, is GAGVSQSPRYKVAKRGQDVALRCDPISGHVSLFWYQQALGQGPEFLTYFQNEAQLDKSGLPSDRFFAERPEGSVSTLKIQRTQQEDSAVYLCASSPDRGTYNEQFFGPGTRLTVL.

The chain employs TRBV6-5 and TRBJ1-1; the D is unclear. Per germline, CDR1 MNHEY and CDR2 SVGAGI. CDR3 length equals 16 residues. V lost 0 bases and J lost 3, with 14 bases in between. The CDR3 DNA reads TGTGCCAGCAGTTACTCGGTATTTAAGGCGGACACTGAAGCTTTCTTT. Its protein is CASSYSVFKADTEAFF.

The chain employs TRBV7-2 and TRBJ2-7; 8 bases are shared with TRBD1. The CDR3 spans 15 residues. Trimming took 5 bases from V and 6 from J; bases not matched to a gene: 12. Germline assignment: CDR1 SGHTA and CDR2 FQGNSA. The CDR3 sequence: CASSLVGQGVREQYF. CDR3 DNA sequence: TGTGCCAGCAGCCTTGTAGGACAGGGCGTACGCGAGCAGTACTTC.

This clone was seen a few times. The rearrangement joins TRBV6-5 to TRBJ1-2; D perhaps matches TRBD1 (6 bases). Germline CDR1 reads MNHEY; CDR2 reads SVGAGI. Deletions cut 5 bases from V and 4 bases from J, with 11 bases between. The CDR3 is 13 residues long. The CDR3 region is CASSPGHSYGYTF. Here the CDR3 DNA reads TGTGCCAGCAGTCCGGGACACTCCTATGGCTACACCTTC.

The V gene is TRBV7-9, the J gene TRBJ1-2; TRBD1 might be the D (5 bases). The V end lost 4 bases, the J end lost 7 bases, and 7 bases lay between the germline ends. CDR1 and CDR2 (germline): SEHNR, FQNEAQ (reference sequence). The CDR3 is made up of 11 amino acids. This CDR3 is CASSSGGGYTF. The CDR3, as DNA: TGTGCCAGCAGCTCGGGGGGTGGCTACACCTTC.

The V gene is TRBV18, the J gene TRBJ2-7; TRBD2 might be the D (6 bases). The CDR3 spans 12 residues. The V gene's germline CDR1 is KGHSH and CDR2 LQKENI. The V end lost 3 bases, the J end lost 7 bases, and 10 bases lay between the germline ends. Here the CDR3 DNA reads TGTGCCAGCTCACCGGGAGGTCGGGAGCAGTACGTC. Translation: CASSPGGREQYV.

The chain carries TRBV5-1 and TRBJ1-4, with TRBD1 identical over 9 bases. With V trimmed by 4 bases and J by 8 bases, 9 bases remained unmatched. The CDR3 length is 15 residues. Germline V gene data show CDR1 as SGHRS and CDR2 as YFSETQ. In nucleotides, the CDR3 is TGCGCCAGCAGCCCCTCACAGGGGGCGCGGGAAAAACTGTTTTTT. Residues: CASSPSQGAREKLFF.

This clone appeared a single time. The chain combines TRBV3-1 (or the pseudogene TRBV3-2) with TRBJ2-1; D call uncertain. Per germline, CDR1 LGHDT and CDR2 YNNKEL (reference sequence). The CDR3 is 14 residues long. Trimming cost V 4 bases and J 2 bases, with 9 bases left between them. The CDR3 here is CASSPGPAYNEQFF. CDR3 sequence (DNA): TGTGCCAGCAGCCCAGGCCCCGCCTACAATGAGCAGTTCTTC.